A selection of T cell receptor beta chains follows, all from one sample in a study of CD8+CD57+ T cells in acquired aplastic anemia. In TCRdb, the reads were re-called with MiXCR into one record per CDR3 protein. This table has roughly 290,000 distinct CDR3 sequences, 56% appearing once. Sequencing was performed on sorted CD4+, CD8+, or CD8+CD57+ T cells (not recorded which) from PBMCs. The receptor source for this set is a human donor with aplastic anemia. The CDR3 runs from the conserved cysteine through the conserved F or W. Each record gives: clone size, J gene, D gene, V gene, CDR3 protein, CDR3 DNA. The D gene is left open where the match is weak. Clone size is shown for a subset of rows, as once, few, many or a class of expanded clone.

size: many
J: TRBJ2-1
D: -
V: TRBV24-1
CDR3: CATSDRQTSYNEQFF
DNA: TGTGCCACCAGTGACCGACAGACCTCCTACAATGAGCAGTTCTTC

size: many
J: TRBJ1-1
D: -
V: TRBV6-5
CDR3: CASSPRQVLNTEAFF
DNA: TGTGCCAGCAGTCCCAGACAGGTTTTGAACACTGAAGCTTTCTTT

size: few
J: TRBJ1-2
D: TRBD1
V: TRBV19
CDR3: CASSVETYPGTGNGYTF
DNA: TGTGCCAGTAGTGTCGAAACGTATCCCGGGACAGGGAACGGCTACACCTTC

size: -
J: TRBJ2-7
D: -
V: TRBV5-1
CDR3: CASSLASHPTDFYEQYF
DNA: TGCGCCAGCAGCTTGGCTTCTCACCCGACAGACTTCTACGAGCAGTACTTC

size: -
J: TRBJ2-5
D: TRBD2
V: TRBV9
CDR3: CASSVVAGGLGETQYF
DNA: TGTGCCAGCAGCGTAGTAGCGGGGGGGCTTGGAGAGACCCAGTACTTC

size: -
J: TRBJ2-3
D: -
V: TRBV10-3
CDR3: CAISEYLSQGTDTQYF
DNA: TGTGCCATCAGTGAGTACCTGTCTCAGGGCACAGATACGCAGTATTTT

size: once
J: TRBJ2-1
D: TRBD1
V: TRBV7-7
CDR3: CASSLGGTGPRSYNEQFF
DNA: TGTGCTAGCAGCTTAGGAGGGACAGGCCCTCGCTCCTACAATGAGCAGTTCTTC

size: -
J: TRBJ2-2
D: -
V: TRBV5-1
CDR3: CASSLVLTSTGELFF
DNA: TGTGCCAGCAGCTTGGTGCTCACTAGTACCGGGGAGCTGTTTTTT

size: -
J: TRBJ2-1
D: -
V: TRBV10-3
CDR3: CAISEPPTGQIKSSEQFF
DNA: TGTGCCATCAGCGAGCCACCGACAGGCCAAATCAAATCAAGTGAGCAGTTCTTC

size: many
J: TRBJ2-5
D: TRBD2
V: TRBV20-1
CDR3: CSASRASGDQETQYF
DNA: TGCAGTGCTAGTCGGGCTAGCGGAGACCAAGAGACCCAGTACTTC

size: -
J: TRBJ1-6
D: TRBD1
V: TRBV10-3
CDR3: CAISNPTPGWDSYSPLHF
DNA: TGTGCCATCAGTAATCCTACCCCAGGGTGGGACAGCTATTCACCCCTCCACTTT

size: -
J: TRBJ2-1
D: -
V: TRBV28
CDR3: CASSPYLSGIEQFF
DNA: TGTGCCAGCAGTCCCTATTTATCGGGGATTGAGCAGTTCTTC